These 6 T cell receptor beta chains were all obtained from the same sample, sequenced in a study of CD8 T cells in ankylosing spondylitis. These receptors have no identified antigens. TCRdb re-called the 5' RACE reads with MiXCR, one entry per CDR3 protein. The sample lists about 210,000 distinct CDR3 sequences; 6% to 8.5% were seen once. Study-level findings and limits: In ankylosing spondylitis blood, a motif of roughly eight highly homologous TCR beta variants appeared characteristic.

Sequences were obtained from blood, either unsorted or a sorted T cell fraction (not recorded which). All receptors derive from a male donor with ankylosing spondylitis.

The chain recombines TRBV3-1 with TRBJ2-1; TRBD2 matches at 11 bases. Germline V CDR1 and CDR2: LGHDT, YNNKEL (reference sequence). This CDR3 is built from 20 residues. V was clipped by 1 base and J by 0 bases; unmatched bases: 11. The CDR3 region has the DNA TGTGCCAGCAGCCAAGTGACTAGCGGGGAAGACCTCAGCTCCTACAATGAGCAGTTCTTC. It is translated as CASSQVTSGEDLSSYNEQFF.

This clonotype was seen many times. J is TRBJ2-1 and V is TRBV7-9, with D uncertain. Trimming cost V 3 bases and J 6 bases, with 12 bases left between them. The CDR3 has 14 amino acids. The germline V gene has CDR1 SEHNR and CDR2 FQNEAQ (reference sequence). CDR3 loop: CASSFEYPLNEQFF. Written as DNA, the CDR3 is TGTGCCAGCAGCTTCGAATACCCACTCAATGAGCAGTTCTTC.

This clonotype showed up many times. The V and J genes are TRBV6-6 and TRBJ2-7, with a tentative D call TRBD1 (6 bases). Trimming stripped 7 bases from V and 2 bases from J, with 12 bases between. Germline CDR1 MNHNY, CDR2 SVGAGI (reference sequence). CDR3 length: 13 residues. The CDR3 DNA sequence: TGTGCCAGCAACATGGACAGACCCTACGAGCAGTACTTC. As protein: CASNMDRPYEQYF.

In this sample, this clonotype turned up many times. The chain is built from TRBV16 and TRBJ2-5; 13 bases agree with TRBD2. This CDR3 has 16 amino acids. Losses at the gene ends were 2 bases for V and 3 bases for J; bases not matched to a gene: 3. Germline CDR1 reads KGHSY; CDR2 reads FQNENV. The CDR3 reads CASSQDTSGREETQYF. For the CDR3, the DNA is TGTGCCAGCAGCCAAGATACTAGCGGGAGGGAAGAGACCCAGTACTTC.

The sample holds many counts of this clonotype. The chain employs TRBV6-5 and TRBJ1-5, with unresolved D. CDR3 length: 14 residues. Per germline, CDR1 MNHEY and CDR2 SVGAGI. V was clipped by 11 bases and J by 6 bases, with 20 bases between them. The CDR3 protein is CAASREGNGQPQHF. CDR3 sequence (DNA): TGTGCCGCATCACGCGAGGGAAATGGTCAGCCCCAGCATTTT.

The sample holds many counts of this clonotype. The chain links TRBV11-1 to TRBJ2-2, with TRBD2 matching 9 bases. There are 18 residues in the CDR3. The V segment lost 5 bases and the J segment 2 bases; nucleotides outside the gene matches: 12. Germline V gene sequence: CDR1 SGHAT, CDR2 FQDESV (reference sequence). The chain's CDR3 is CASSRGLAGQENTGELFF. In DNA form, the CDR3 reads TGTGCCAGCAGCCGTGGGCTAGCGGGACAAGAAAACACCGGGGAGCTGTTTTTT.